A single sample gave rise to the 5 T cell receptor beta chains below, sequenced in a study of sequential checkpoint blockade in melanoma. Specified treatment: randomized to nivolumab then ipilimumab (arm A) or the reverse (arm B). Assay used: immunoSEQ multiplex PCR; TCRdb lists only in-frame clones, some missing. This sample carries 10,000 to 15,000 clones, 21% of them seen once, and the ten largest clones take roughly 6.5%. Sequenced material: tumor tissue (inferred from file names), taken from a patient given nivolumab and ipilimumab in sequence. The receptors come from a human donor with melanoma.

The chain carries TRBV18 and TRBJ2-2; no definite D call. Looked up from germline, CDR1 is KGHSH and CDR2 is LQKENI. Between the trimmed V and J ends, which lost 1 base and 4 bases, there was a span of 4 bases. This CDR3 has 13 amino acids. The CDR3 spells CASSPQATGELFF. In DNA, the CDR3 is TGTGCCAGCTCACCACAGGCCACCGGGGAGCTGTTTTTT.

By its share, this clone is medium-sized. This sequence joins TRBV11-3 and TRBJ2-4; TRBD1 aligns across 9 bases. V was pared by 5 bases and J by 6 bases, with 5 bases of the junction left unmatched. The CDR3 has 14 residues. The germline V gene has CDR1 SGHNT and CDR2 YENEEA. The CDR3 nucleotides are TGTGCCAGCAGCATGGACAGGGGCGGAAACATTCAGTACTTC. Protein product: CASSMDRGGNIQYF.

This clone showed up many times. J is TRBJ1-2 and V is TRBV23-1, with D uncertain. TRBV23-1 is recorded as an ORF, its role being uncertain. The CDR3 runs to 14 residues. Trimming stripped 6 bases from V and 0 bases from J, with 11 bases between. The CDR3 spells CASSQGESNYGYTF. The CDR3 coding sequence is TGCGCCAGCAGCCAAGGAGAGTCTAACTATGGCTACACCTTC.

In this sample, this clone turned up a few times. V and J are TRBV11-3 and TRBJ2-7, with 7 bases identical to TRBD1. The CDR3 covers 14 residues. V lost 3 bases, J lost 2 bases, and 4 bases stayed unmatched. Germline V gives CDR1 SGHNT, CDR2 YENEEA. CDR3 nucleotides: TGTGCCAGCAGCTTGGGGACAGATACCTACGAGCAGTACTTC. As protein: CASSLGTDTYEQYF.

This clone was counted ten times or more. The chain carries TRBV11-3 and TRBJ2-1; 7 bases align to TRBD2. This CDR3 comprises 15 residues. Germline V gene sequence: CDR1 SGHNT, CDR2 YENEEA. The V gene end was trimmed by 5 bases and the J gene end by 5 bases; junction bases not matched to a gene: 9. CDR3 DNA sequence: TGTGCCAGCAGCGGAATCATGCTAGCGGACAATGAGCAGTTCTTC. It specifies CASSGIMLADNEQFF.